This T cell receptor beta chain was sequenced in a study of Graves' ophthalmopathy and Graves' hyperthyroidism. This clonotype was seen at least ten times. Antigen: not known. Researchers turned away patients with other autoimmune diseases, uncontrolled infections, pregnancy or lactation. Amplification of the TCR beta CDR3 regions used RNA transcripts (as template). First-round RT-PCR relied on HTBI primers, and a second-round multiplex PCR came next. TCRdb itself ran the multiplex PCR reads through MiXCR, one entry per CDR3 protein. The sample lists about 210,000 distinct CDR3 sequences; about 32% were seen once. The junction had 5 bases not matched to a gene; V was cut back by 3 bases and J by 4 bases. This CDR3 has 15 residues. From germline, CDR1 is SGHRS and CDR2 YFSETQ. Study-wide points: Using 13 signatures, a model distinguished ophthalmopathy from stable hyperthyroidism, reaching around 85% sensitivity and around 81% specificity.

This clonotype was obtained from a man aged 45-65 years with Graves' ophthalmopathy. The sample was peripheral blood. The chain employs TRBV5-1 and TRBJ2-2, with 8 bases fitting TRBD1. CDR3 in amino acids: CASSSDRESTGELFF. CDR3 bases: TGCGCCAGCAGCTCGGACAGGGAAAGCACCGGGGAGCTGTTTTTT.